This T cell receptor beta chain appears in the sequencing data of a study of T-cell reconstitution after alpha-beta-depleted transplantation in children. Researchers prepared the TCRbeta library using unique molecular identifiers, the study reports. TCRdb recomputed calls from the PCR reads with MiXCR, one row per CDR3 protein. In the table there are 490,000 or so distinct CDR3 sequences, roughly a tenth of which are singletons. This clonotype was seen at least ten times. Its target is unknown. Study results and caveats: At day 60, the high TCRbeta diversity found in some patients originated from recipient T cells and thymic progenitors that had survived. Expanded graft clones, several hundred of them, were reportedly the source of alpha-beta T cells about two months after transplant. Newly made T cells mostly supplied T-cell counts and diversity one year after transplant.

This CDR3 is built from 13 residues. V lost 5 bases to trimming and J lost 1 base, with 11 bases between them. The germline gives CDR1 SQVTM, CDR2 ANQGSEA. The clonotype was recovered from a child aged 2 to 10 with inherited bone marrow failure, due to receive a stem cell transplant. The sequencing used PBMCs, collected before TCRalphabeta/CD19-depleted stem cell transplant. The V and J genes are TRBV29-1 and TRBJ1-2; a weak D match, TRBD1 (5 bases). The CDR3 bases are TGCAGCGTTCTAACAGGCTTTAACTATGGCTACACCTTC. Protein: CSVLTGFNYGYTF.